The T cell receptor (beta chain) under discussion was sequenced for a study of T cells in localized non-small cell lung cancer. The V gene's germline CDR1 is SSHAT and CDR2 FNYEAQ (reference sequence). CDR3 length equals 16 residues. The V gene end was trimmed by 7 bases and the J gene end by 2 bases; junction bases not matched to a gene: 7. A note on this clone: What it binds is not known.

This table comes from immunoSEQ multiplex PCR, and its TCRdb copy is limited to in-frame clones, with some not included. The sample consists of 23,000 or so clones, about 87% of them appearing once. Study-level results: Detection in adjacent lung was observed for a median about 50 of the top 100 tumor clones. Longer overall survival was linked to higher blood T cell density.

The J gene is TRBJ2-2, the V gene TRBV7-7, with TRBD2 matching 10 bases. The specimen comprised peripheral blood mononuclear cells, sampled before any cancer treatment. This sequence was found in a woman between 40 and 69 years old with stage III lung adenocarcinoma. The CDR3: CASTLLAGANTGELFF. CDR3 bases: TGTGCCAGCACCCTCCTAGCGGGAGCCAACACCGGGGAGCTGTTTTTT.